The clone carrying this T cell receptor (beta chain) was detected a few times. Its antigen is unknown. The V and J ends lost 4 bases and 4 bases, in that order; junction bases with no gene match: 7. The CDR3 spans 14 residues. CDR1 is DFQATT and CDR2 is SNEGSKA in the germline V gene (reference sequence). As for treatment: roughly 10-day PBMC culture with coronavirus spike peptide pools or control peptides (ViraFEST assay). The data originate from a study of vaccination and CD4 T cells after COVID-19. With the Oncomine TCR Beta short-read assay, DNA from cultured CD4+ T cells was sequenced. Via MiXCR, TCRdb re-called the PCR reads, giving one row per CDR3 protein. The sample lists 15,000 to 20,000 distinct CDR3 sequences, about 50% occurring once.

The sequenced sample consisted of CD4+ T cells from blood, cultured in vitro. The chain is built from TRBV20-1 and TRBJ2-5, with TRBD2 identical over 9 bases. This clonotype was sampled from a human donor who had recovered from COVID-19. The CDR3 DNA reads TGCAGTGCTACCCCGACTAGCGGCAGAGAGACCCAGTACTTC. The encoded protein is CSATPTSGRETQYF.